What follows are 21 T cell receptor beta chains derived from one specimen sequenced in a study of T cells in Graves' hyperthyroidism and ophthalmopathy. Regions amplified from RNA transcripts were the TCR beta CDR3 regions. First-round RT-PCR of the TCR CDR3 relied on the HTBI primer set. TCRdb redid the calling of the multiplex PCR reads with MiXCR, one entry per CDR3 protein. This table holds almost 600,000 distinct CDR3 sequences, around 14% found once. Sequences were obtained from blood. The receptor set was obtained from a woman aged 25-40 years with Graves' hyperthyroidism that later progressed to Graves' ophthalmopathy.

This clonotype was seen at least ten times. V usage is TRBV12-3 or TRBV12-4 and J usage is TRBJ2-7, with TRBD2 matching over 7 bases. The CDR3 runs 14 residues. V lost 7 bases to trimming and J lost 3 bases; unmatched junction nucleotides: 9. The CDR3 region has the DNA TGTGCCAGCACCCAAGGGCCTAGCGGCTACGAGCAGTACTTC. This gives the protein CASTQGPSGYEQYF.

This clonotype showed up many times. The gene calls are TRBV19 and TRBJ1-4; D is ambiguous. The CDR3 is 13 residues long. Looked up from germline, CDR1 is LNHDA and CDR2 is SQIVND (reference sequence). Trimming stripped 10 bases from V and 4 bases from J, with 13 bases between. The CDR3 reads CATEGRRNEKLFF. Here the CDR3 DNA reads TGTGCCACCGAGGGCCGTCGTAATGAAAAACTGTTTTTT. The full variable domain, in which reference TRBV19 and TRBJ1-4 provide the parts outside the CDR3, is DGGITQSPKYLFRKEGQNVTLSCEQNLNHDAMYWYRQDPGQGLRLIYYSQIVNDFQKGDIAEGYSVSREKKESFPLTVTSAQKNPTAFYLCATEGRRNEKLFFGSGTQLSVL.

This clonotype appeared many times. The rearrangement joins TRBV6-1 to TRBJ1-1; 7 bases map to TRBD1. CDR1 is MNHNS and CDR2 is SASEGT in the germline V gene. The CDR3 sequence is 16 residues long. Unmatched junction bases numbered 12, after V lost 7 bases and J lost 1 base. CDR3 residues: CASTLTRGAENTEAFF. The DNA of the CDR3 is TGTGCCAGCACCCTTACCAGGGGGGCCGAGAACACTGAAGCTTTCTTT.

This clonotype has ten or more counts. The rearrangement links TRBV12-3 or TRBV12-4 to TRBJ2-1, with 9 positions matching TRBD1. CDR3 length equals 16 residues. V lost 3 bases, J lost 2 bases, and 5 bases stayed unmatched. The CDR3 spells CASSFLGQGTYNEQFF. As DNA, the CDR3 is TGTGCCAGCAGTTTCTTGGGACAGGGAACCTACAATGAGCAGTTCTTC.

This rearrangement joins TRBV4-1 to TRBJ2-5; D remains unclear. Trimming shortened V by 4 bases and J by 1 base, and 10 bases separated the two germline ends. Germline CDR1 MGHRA, CDR2 YSYEKL. The length of the CDR3 is 14 residues. In nucleotides, the CDR3 is TGCGCCAGCAGCCGCTGGACGGTCCAAGAGACCCAGTACTTC. Protein product: CASSRWTVQETQYF.

This clonotype occurred many times. The chain recombines TRBV20-1 with TRBJ2-7, with 13 bases lining up with TRBD2. The V gene end was trimmed by 3 bases and the J gene end by 1 base; junction bases not matched to a gene: 6. The V gene's germline CDR1 is DFQATT and CDR2 SNEGSKA (reference sequence). The CDR3 has 16 residues. CDR3 nucleotides: TGCAGTGCTAGTCCCGGGACTAGCGGGACTTCCTACGAGCAGTACTTC. Translation gives CSASPGTSGTSYEQYF.

This clonotype has a count of ten or more. The V gene is TRBV27, the J gene TRBJ1-5; a possible D gene is TRBD1 (5 bases). CDR1 is MNHEY and CDR2 is SMNVEV in the germline V gene (reference sequence). Trimming cost V 6 bases and J 3 bases, with 12 bases left between them. The CDR3 has 14 residues. For the CDR3, the DNA is TGTGCCAGCAGCTTCCAAGGGGCCAATCAGCCCCAGCATTTT. This translates into CASSFQGANQPQHF.

Ten or more counts support this clonotype. The chain employs TRBV5-1 and TRBJ2-7, with 11 bases identical to TRBD2. Trimming took 2 bases from V and 5 from J; bases not matched to a gene: 6. Germline lookup yields CDR1 SGHRS and CDR2 YFSETQ. The CDR3 totals 15 residues. The CDR3 sequence is CASSFLLAGGNEQYF. In DNA, the CDR3 is TGCGCCAGCAGCTTCTTATTAGCGGGAGGGAACGAGCAGTACTTC.

This clonotype was found many times. The chain links TRBV6-5 to TRBJ1-3; D is ambiguous. This CDR3 is built from 17 residues. V was trimmed by 0 bases and J by 0 bases, leaving 12 bases between them. Germline V gene lookup returns CDR1 MNHEY and CDR2 SVGAGI. The CDR3 protein is CASSYSAASHSGNTIYF. The CDR3 nucleotides read TGTGCCAGCAGTTACTCGGCAGCTTCCCACTCTGGAAACACCATATATTTT.

This clonotype has only a few counts. The chain recombines TRBV27 with TRBJ2-1; TRBD1 matches at 9 bases. The CDR3 has 13 residues. Trimming at V came to 6 bases and at J to 7 bases, leaving 4 bases not matched to a gene. Germline V gene lookup returns CDR1 MNHEY and CDR2 SMNVEV (reference sequence). This CDR3 is CASRGQGSNEQFF. CDR3 coding DNA: TGTGCCAGCAGAGGACAGGGGAGTAATGAGCAGTTCTTC.

This clonotype has more than one count but fewer than ten. The rearrangement joins TRBV3-1 to TRBJ1-5; maybe TRBD1 (6 bases). Trimming took off 8 bases at V and 5 bases at J, with 19 bases between the two ends. The germline V gene has CDR1 LGHDT and CDR2 YNNKEL (reference sequence). The CDR3 runs to 15 residues. CDR3 in amino acids: CASGPATGWDQPQHF. The CDR3 DNA reads as TGTGCCAGCGGCCCGGCGACAGGATGGGATCAGCCCCAGCATTTT.

This clonotype was recorded at least ten times. V and J are TRBV12-3 or TRBV12-4 and TRBJ1-1; no clear D. V was clipped by 2 bases and J by 10 bases, with 14 bases between them. The CDR3 runs to 13 residues. CDR3 coding DNA: TGTGCCAGCAGTTTAAGTCGCGACGGGGTAGCTTTCTTT. Translating gives CASSLSRDGVAFF.

This chain connects TRBV7-9 to TRBJ2-3; TRBD1 agrees at 8 bases. The CDR3 length is 15 residues. With 1 base clipped from V and 4 bases from J, the junction kept 4 bases outside the gene matches. Germline V lookup: CDR1 SEHNR, CDR2 FQNEAQ (reference sequence). The CDR3: CASSLGTGWPDTQYF. For the CDR3, the DNA is TGTGCCAGCAGCTTAGGGACAGGGTGGCCAGATACGCAGTATTTT.

In its sample, this clonotype was seen many times. The genes are TRBV30 and TRBJ2-7; TRBD1 agrees at 9 bases. V gave up 4 bases and J gave up 3 bases; unmatched junction bases: 7. This CDR3 is 14 amino acids long. CDR1 GTSNPN and CDR2 SVGIG come from the germline V gene (reference sequence). As DNA, the CDR3 is TGTGCCTGGACCACCGGGACAGGGAACTACGAGCAGTACTTC. It codes for CAWTTGTGNYEQYF. Combining the CDR3 with reference TRBV30 and TRBJ2-7 gives the whole variable domain SQTIHQWPATLVQPVGSPLSLECTVEGTSNPNLYWYRQAAGRGLQLLFYSVGIGQISSEVPQNLSASRPQDRQFILSSKKLLLSDSGFYLCAWTTGTGNYEQYFGPGTRLTVT.

This clonotype was observed many times. The rearrangement joins TRBV7-2 to TRBJ2-1; no clear D gene. The V and J ends lost 6 bases and 5 bases respectively, with 17 bases between them. The CDR3 runs to 15 residues. Per germline, CDR1 SGHTA and CDR2 FQGNSA. CDR3 in DNA: TGTGCCAGCAGTCAAACAGCAGGCGCGCACAATGAGCAGTTCTTC. The encoded protein is CASSQTAGAHNEQFF.

The table lists this clonotype with a count of one. The CDR3 DNA follows: TGTGCCAGCAGCTTAAACGTAGGACTAGCGGGAGGCAATGAGCAGTTCTTC. Translating it yields CASSLNVGLAGGNEQFF. The V gene is TRBV7-2, the J gene TRBJ2-1; 14 bases align to TRBD2. CDR3 length: 17 residues. Per germline, CDR1 SGHTA and CDR2 FQGNSA. V lost 2 bases, J lost 6 bases, and 6 bases stayed unmatched.

This clonotype was seen ten or more times. V and J are TRBV12-3 or TRBV12-4 and TRBJ1-2; 9 bases agree with TRBD1. Unmatched junction bases numbered 10, after V lost 6 bases and J lost 8 bases. The CDR3 runs to 14 residues. CDR3 sequence: CASSSLGQGRGYTF. The CDR3 DNA reads as TGTGCCAGCAGCTCTTTGGGACAGGGACGAGGCTACACCTTC.

This clonotype came up a few times. In nucleotides, the CDR3 is TGTGCCAGCAGCCATAGGGACTCTAAAGCGGGAGGGCCAAACAATGAGCAGTTCTTC. Its protein product is CASSHRDSKAGGPNNEQFF. This chain joins TRBV2 and TRBJ2-1, with TRBD2 matching 10 bases. This CDR3 is 19 amino acids long. The germline CDR1 and CDR2 sequences are SNHLY and FYNNEI. V dropped 6 bases and J dropped 5; count of bases not matched to a gene: 19.

The chain is built from TRBV4-2 and TRBJ2-5; D may be TRBD2 (5 bases). Germline V gene sequence: CDR1 LGHNA, CDR2 YNFKEQ. This CDR3 has 17 residues. The V end lost 0 bases, the J end lost 4 bases, and 18 bases lay between the germline ends. CDR3 coding DNA: TGTGCCAGCAGCCAAGACCGCGGCGCTCCGGGGAGAGAGACCCAGTACTTC. Residues: CASSQDRGAPGRETQYF.

This clonotype was recorded many times. This rearrangement joins TRBV11-2 to TRBJ1-4; D is unclear. The CDR3 is 12 amino acids. Deletions cut 1 base from V and 7 bases from J, with 4 bases between. Germline V gene data show CDR1 as SGHAT and CDR2 as FQNNGV. The CDR3 nucleotides read TGTGCCAGCAGCTTAGTGGGTGAAAAACTGTTTTTT. Protein product: CASSLVGEKLFF.

The genes are TRBV4-2 and TRBJ2-7; possibly TRBD1 for D (5 bases). The CDR3 has 16 amino acids. Between the trimmed V and J ends, which lost 0 bases and 2 bases, there was a span of 14 bases. Germline loops: CDR1 LGHNA, CDR2 YNFKEQ. CDR3 coding DNA: TGTGCCAGCAGCCAAGAAGGAGTCAGGGATACCTACGAGCAGTACTTC. It yields the protein CASSQEGVRDTYEQYF.